This T cell receptor beta chain was documented in a study of OX40 agonist ivuxolimab in advanced cancers. Broader study findings: Among the lowest peripheral clonal expansion occurred in 0.1-3.0 mg/kg partial responders.

On this clone: Its matching antigen is unknown.

CDR1 SGHVS and CDR2 FQNEAQ come from the germline V gene. This CDR3 comprises 14 residues. V was clipped by 5 bases and J by 0 bases, with 5 bases between them. Generated by immunoSEQ multiplex PCR, the TCRdb table keeps only in-frame clones and is missing some. The profile shows 70,000 to 90,000 clones, approximately 89% of them singletons. This TCR was sampled from an adult with an advanced solid tumor such as melanoma, head and neck, liver or kidney cancer. The chain joins TRBV7-8 to TRBJ1-6; no definite D call. The sample was CD4+ or CD8+ T cells sorted from blood, taken in a trial of the OX40 agonist ivuxolimab. The CDR3 here is CASSKGSYNSPLHF. The CDR3 DNA reads TGTGCCAGCAGCAAGGGCTCCTATAATTCACCCCTCCACTTT.